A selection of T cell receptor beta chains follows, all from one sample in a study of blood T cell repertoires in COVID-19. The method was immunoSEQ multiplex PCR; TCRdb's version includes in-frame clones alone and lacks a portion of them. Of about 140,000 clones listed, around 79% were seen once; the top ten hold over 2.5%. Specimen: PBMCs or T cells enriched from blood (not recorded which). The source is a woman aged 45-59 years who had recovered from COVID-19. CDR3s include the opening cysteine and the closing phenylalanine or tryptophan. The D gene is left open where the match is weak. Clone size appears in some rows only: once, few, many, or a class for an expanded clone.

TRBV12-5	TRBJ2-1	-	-	CASGSAPGLNGQFF	TGTGCTAGTGGTTCGGCTCCGGGACTTAATGGGCAGTTCTTC
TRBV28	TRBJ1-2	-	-	CASNRVGAKISGYTF	TGTGCCAGCAACCGTGTAGGGGCTAAAATCTCCGGCTACACCTTC
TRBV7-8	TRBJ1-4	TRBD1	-	CASSQTGAGEKLFF	TGTGCCAGCAGCCAGACAGGGGCGGGGGAAAAACTGTTTTTT
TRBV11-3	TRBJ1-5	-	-	CASIEIGGYSNQPQHF	TGTGCCAGCATCGAAATAGGAGGTTATAGCAATCAGCCCCAGCATTTT
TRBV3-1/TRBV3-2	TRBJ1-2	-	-	CASSLEGYGYTF	TGTGCCAGCAGTCTTGAGGGCTATGGCTACACCTTC
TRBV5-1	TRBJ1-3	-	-	CASSSERAGNTIYF	TGCGCCAGCAGCTCCGAGAGGGCTGGAAACACCATATATTTT
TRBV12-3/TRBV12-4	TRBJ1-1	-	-	CASTATNTEAFF	TGTGCCAGCACCGCGACTAACACTGAAGCTTTCTTT
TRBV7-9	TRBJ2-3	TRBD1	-	CASSYDRVVDTQYF	TGTGCCAGCAGCTACGACAGGGTTGTAGATACGCAGTATTTT
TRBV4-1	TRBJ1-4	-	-	CASSQLTRVANEKLFF	TGCGCCAGCAGCCAGCTTACCAGGGTGGCTAATGAAAAACTGTTTTTT
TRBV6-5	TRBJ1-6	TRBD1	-	CASKDRGNNSPLHF	TGTGCCAGCAAGGACAGGGGTAATAATTCACCCCTCCACTTT
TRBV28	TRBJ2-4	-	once	CASTPAMGALAKNIQYF	TGTGCCAGCACCCCAGCTATGGGGGCCTTAGCCAAAAACATTCAGTACTTC
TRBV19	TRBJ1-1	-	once	CASSLTVRSEAFF	TGTGCCAGTAGTTTGACAGTGCGCTCTGAAGCTTTCTTT
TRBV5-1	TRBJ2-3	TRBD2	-	CASSRNSGRVGDTQYF	TGCGCCAGCAGTAGAAATAGCGGGAGGGTTGGAGATACGCAGTATTTT
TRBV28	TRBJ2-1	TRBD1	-	CASSSDRGGWGEQFF	TGTGCCAGCAGTTCCGACAGGGGGGGTTGGGGTGAGCAGTTCTTC
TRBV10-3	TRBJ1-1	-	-	CAISGGVEAFF	TGTGCCATCAGCGGGGGTGTAGAAGCTTTCTTT
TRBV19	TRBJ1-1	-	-	CASSIGTEAFF	TGTGCCAGTAGTATCGGGACTGAAGCTTTCTTT
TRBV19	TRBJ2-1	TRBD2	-	CASTRLAGGNEQFF	TGTGCCAGTACCCGACTAGCGGGAGGGAATGAGCAGTTCTTC
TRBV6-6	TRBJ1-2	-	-	CASSPPHGLYTF	TGTGCCAGCAGCCCGCCGCACGGACTCTACACCTTC
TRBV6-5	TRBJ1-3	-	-	CASSYSGRGIGNTIYF	TGTGCCAGCAGTTACTCCGGCCGAGGGATCGGAAACACCATATATTTT
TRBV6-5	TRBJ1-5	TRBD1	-	CASRGGQNQPQHF	TGTGCCAGCAGAGGGGGCCAGAATCAGCCCCAGCATTTT
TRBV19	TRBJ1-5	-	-	CASSRPSGQSNQPQHF	TGTGCCAGTAGTAGGCCCTCGGGACAAAGCAATCAGCCCCAGCATTTT
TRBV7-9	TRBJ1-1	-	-	CASSPNDWNTEAFF	TGTGCCAGCAGCCCCAACGACTGGAACACTGAAGCTTTCTTT
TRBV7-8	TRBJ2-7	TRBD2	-	CASSSTSGRYEQYF	TGTGCCAGCAGCTCGACTAGCGGGAGGTACGAGCAGTACTTC
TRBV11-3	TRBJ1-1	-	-	CASSLRQGTEAFF	TGTGCCAGCAGCCTCCGGCAGGGGACTGAAGCTTTCTTT
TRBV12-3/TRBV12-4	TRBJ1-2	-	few	CASRRPGNGYTF	TGTGCCAGCAGGCGTCCAGGGAACGGCTACACCTTC
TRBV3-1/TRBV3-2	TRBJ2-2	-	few	CASSHLAPGGELFF	TGTGCCAGCAGCCATCTAGCTCCCGGCGGGGAGCTGTTTTTT
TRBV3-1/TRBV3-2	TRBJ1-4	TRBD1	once	CASSQGDSKNEKLFF	TGTGCCAGCAGCCAAGGGGACAGTAAGAATGAAAAACTGTTTTTT
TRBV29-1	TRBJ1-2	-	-	CSVVGMYGYTF	TGCAGCGTTGTGGGCATGTATGGCTACACCTTC
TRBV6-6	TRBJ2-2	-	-	CASTYGATYTGELFF	TGTGCCAGCACCTACGGAGCGACTTACACCGGGGAGCTGTTTTTT